The source of this T cell receptor beta chain is a study of CD8+CD57+ T cells in acquired aplastic anemia. About the study: Recorded DNA amounts for sorted CD4+ and CD8+ cells had an average of around 3.5 ug. Regarding the study as a whole: Significant differences in CD8+ Simpson's diversity were not observed between patients and controls. A set of twenty-nine CD8+ CDR3 sequences was shared between patients and controls, and these sequences appeared highly expressed in patients.

For CDR3 and TCR beta VDJ profiling, genomic DNA was the template used. TCRdb re-called the reads with MiXCR, one entry per CDR3 protein. The table lists 400,000 to 600,000 distinct CDR3 sequences, approximately 33% of them singletons. Many counts were recorded for this clonotype. Its antigen is not identified. Those patients picked for sequencing had displayed CD8+CD57+ cell expansion on flow cytometry. Among the patients, all had severe acquired aplastic anemia. Germline CDR1 is SGDLS and CDR2 is YYNGEE. There are 15 residues in the CDR3. Deletions cut 1 base from V and 4 bases from J, with 14 bases between.

The rearrangement joins TRBV9 to TRBJ1-1; no clear D gene. The TCR comes from a human donor with aplastic anemia. The specimen was sorted CD4+, CD8+, or CD8+CD57+ T cells (not recorded which) from PBMCs. This CDR3 is CASSVSGKRVTEAFF. The DNA of the CDR3 is TGTGCCAGCAGCGTATCGGGTAAAAGGGTCACTGAAGCTTTCTTT.